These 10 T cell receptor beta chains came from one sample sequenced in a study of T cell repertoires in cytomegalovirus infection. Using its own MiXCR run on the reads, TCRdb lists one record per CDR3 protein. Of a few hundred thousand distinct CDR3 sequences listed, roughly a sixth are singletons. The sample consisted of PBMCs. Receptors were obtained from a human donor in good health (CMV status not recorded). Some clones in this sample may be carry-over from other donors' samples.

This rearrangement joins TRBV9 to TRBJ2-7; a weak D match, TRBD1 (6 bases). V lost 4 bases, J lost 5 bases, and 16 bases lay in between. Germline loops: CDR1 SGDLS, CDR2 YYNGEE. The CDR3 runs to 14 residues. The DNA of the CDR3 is TGTGCCAGCAGCATTGGGACACCTCCTGACGAGCAGTACTTC. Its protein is CASSIGTPPDEQYF.

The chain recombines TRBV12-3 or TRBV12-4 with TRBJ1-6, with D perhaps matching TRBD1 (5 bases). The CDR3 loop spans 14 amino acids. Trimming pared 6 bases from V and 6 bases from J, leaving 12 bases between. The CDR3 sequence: CASRTQGGNSPLHF. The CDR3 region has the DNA TGTGCCAGCAGGACGCAGGGCGGTAATTCACCCCTCCACTTT.

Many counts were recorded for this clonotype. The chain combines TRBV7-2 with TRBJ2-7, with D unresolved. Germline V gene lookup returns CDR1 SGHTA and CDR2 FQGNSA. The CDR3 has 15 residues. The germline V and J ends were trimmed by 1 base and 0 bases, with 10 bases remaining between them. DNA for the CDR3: TGTGCCAGCAGCTTAGAGGCATTCATCTCCTACGAGCAGTACTTC. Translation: CASSLEAFISYEQYF.

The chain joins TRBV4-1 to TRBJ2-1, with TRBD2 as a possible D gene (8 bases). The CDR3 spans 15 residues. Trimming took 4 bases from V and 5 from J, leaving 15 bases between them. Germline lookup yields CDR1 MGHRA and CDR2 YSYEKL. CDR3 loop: CASSPGRGLDNEQFF. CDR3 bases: TGCGCCAGCAGCCCCGGGAGGGGGCTCGACAATGAGCAGTTCTTC.

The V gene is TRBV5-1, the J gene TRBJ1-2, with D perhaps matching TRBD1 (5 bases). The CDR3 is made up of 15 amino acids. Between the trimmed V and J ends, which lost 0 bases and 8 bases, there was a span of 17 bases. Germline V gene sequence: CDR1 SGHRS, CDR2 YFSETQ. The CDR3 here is CASSLGQEGSGGYTF. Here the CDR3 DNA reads TGCGCCAGCAGCTTGGGGCAGGAGGGGAGCGGAGGCTACACCTTC.

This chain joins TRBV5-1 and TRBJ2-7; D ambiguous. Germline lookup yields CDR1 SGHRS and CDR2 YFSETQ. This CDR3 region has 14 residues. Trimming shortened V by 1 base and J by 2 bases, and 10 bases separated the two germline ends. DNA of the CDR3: TGCGCCAGCAGCTTGACGGACGGGCCCTACGAGCAGTACTTC. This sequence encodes CASSLTDGPYEQYF.

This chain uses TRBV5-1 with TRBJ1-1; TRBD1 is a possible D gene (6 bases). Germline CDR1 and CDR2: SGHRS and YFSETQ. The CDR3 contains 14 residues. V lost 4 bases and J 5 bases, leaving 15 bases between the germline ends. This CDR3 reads CASSPGARGTEAFF. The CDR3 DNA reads TGCGCCAGCAGCCCTGGCGCGAGGGGGACTGAAGCTTTCTTT.

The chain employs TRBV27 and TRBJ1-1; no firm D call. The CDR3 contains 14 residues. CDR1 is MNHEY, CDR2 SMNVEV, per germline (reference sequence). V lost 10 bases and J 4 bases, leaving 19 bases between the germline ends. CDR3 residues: CATAPFNWGTEAFF. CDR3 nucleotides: TGTGCCACCGCCCCCTTTAATTGGGGCACTGAAGCTTTCTTT.

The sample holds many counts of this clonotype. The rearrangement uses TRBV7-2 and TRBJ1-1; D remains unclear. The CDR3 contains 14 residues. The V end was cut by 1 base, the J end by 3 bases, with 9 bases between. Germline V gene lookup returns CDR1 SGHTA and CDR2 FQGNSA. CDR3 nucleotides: TGTGCCAGCAGCTTAGTGGTATCGGACACTGAAGCTTTCTTT. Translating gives CASSLVVSDTEAFF.

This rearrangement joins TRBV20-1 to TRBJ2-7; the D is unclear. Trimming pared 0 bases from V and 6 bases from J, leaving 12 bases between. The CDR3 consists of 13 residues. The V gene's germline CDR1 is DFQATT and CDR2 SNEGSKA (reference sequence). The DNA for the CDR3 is TGCAGTGCTAGAGATTCAGGCTTCACCGAGCAGTACTTC. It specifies CSARDSGFTEQYF.